One and the same sample provided the 31 T cell receptor beta chains below, sequenced in a study of blood T cell repertoires in COVID-19. Measured with immunoSEQ multiplex PCR; TCRdb has only the in-frame clones, and not every one. This table holds about 190,000 clones, around 79% found once. Material: peripheral blood. These receptors all stem from a man between 50 and 59 years old who had recovered from COVID-19.

This clone showed up just once. J is TRBJ2-1 and V is TRBV9; the match to TRBD2 covers 7 bases. After removal of 2 bases from V and 5 bases from J, the junction contained 7 bases not matched to a gene. The CDR3 totals 15 residues. Germline V CDR1 and CDR2: SGDLS, YYNGEE. The CDR3 DNA reads TGTGCCAGCAGCGTTGGGGGGGTACCCCACAATGAGCAGTTCTTC. It is translated as CASSVGGVPHNEQFF.

The chain couples TRBV12-3 or TRBV12-4 to TRBJ1-4; D is perhaps TRBD1 (6 bases). This CDR3 is built from 11 residues. V was pared by 6 bases and J by 14 bases, with 13 bases between. CDR3 protein: CASRALTGLFF. For the CDR3, the DNA is TGTGCCAGCAGGGCACTCACAGGGCTGTTTTTT.

This chain connects TRBV6-5 to TRBJ1-2; a weak D match, TRBD1 (6 bases). The CDR3 has 15 amino acids. The germline gives CDR1 MNHEY, CDR2 SVGAGI. Trimming shortened V by 2 bases and J by 3 bases, and 13 bases separated the two germline ends. The CDR3 region is CASSYPQGPYYGYTF. The CDR3 bases are TGTGCCAGCAGTTACCCACAGGGACCGTACTATGGCTACACCTTC.

This rearrangement joins TRBV19 to TRBJ1-1, with TRBD1 matching over 9 bases. The V segment lost 2 bases and the J segment 1 base; nucleotides outside the gene matches: 17. The length of the CDR3 is 20 residues. CDR1 is LNHDA and CDR2 is SQIVND in the germline V gene (reference sequence). In DNA, the CDR3 is TGTGCCAGTAGTATATCCCCCTACAATATCCGGGACAGGGAGAACACTGAAGCTTTCTTT. It translates to CASSISPYNIRDRENTEAFF.

V and J are TRBV5-4 and TRBJ2-3, with D maybe TRBD2 (5 bases). The V end lost 4 bases, the J end lost 1 base, and 16 bases lay between the germline ends. Germline V gene lookup returns CDR1 SGHNT and CDR2 YYREEE (reference sequence). This CDR3 has 16 residues. The CDR3 coding sequence is TGTGCCAGCAGCGAAGAGGGAGCCCTGGGCACAGATACGCAGTATTTT. Translated, it gives CASSEEGALGTDTQYF.

The count of this clone is one. The chain carries TRBV6-5 and TRBJ2-2; 14 positions agree with TRBD2. Unmatched junction bases numbered 6, after V lost 4 bases and J lost 8 bases. Germline loops: CDR1 MNHEY, CDR2 SVGAGI. This CDR3 has 16 residues. CDR3 bases: TGTGCCAGCAGTTCGACTAGCGGGAGGGCAGCGGGGGAGCTGTTTTTT. Translating it yields CASSSTSGRAAGELFF.

CDR3 protein: CASSLVGDYQETQYF. For the CDR3, the DNA is TGTGCCAGCAGCTTGGTAGGGGACTACCAAGAGACCCAGTACTTC. This chain links TRBV5-6 with TRBJ2-5, with D possibly matching TRBD2 (6 bases). Germline V gives CDR1 SGHDT, CDR2 YYEEEE. The CDR3 is 15 residues long. V was trimmed by 0 bases and J by 0 bases, leaving 9 bases between them.

V usage is TRBV5-1 and J usage is TRBJ2-7, with D hard to call. This CDR3 spans 13 amino acids. CDR1 is SGHRS and CDR2 is YFSETQ in the germline V gene. The V gene lost 3 bases and the J gene lost 5 bases, with 12 bases spanning the gap. The CDR3 nucleotides are TGCGCCAGCAGCTCAGGCTATCGTCACGAGCAGTACTTC. This sequence encodes CASSSGYRHEQYF.

The chain is built from TRBV11-3 and TRBJ2-3; weak D call: TRBD2 (6 bases). Per the germline V gene, CDR1 is SGHNT and CDR2 is YENEEA. This CDR3 spans 16 amino acids. Deletions cut 5 bases from V and 0 bases from J, with 15 bases between. The CDR3 is CASSPGRRESTDTQYF. The CDR3 DNA is TGTGCCAGCAGCCCAGGACGGCGGGAAAGCACAGATACGCAGTATTTT.

The chain employs TRBV2 and TRBJ2-2, with 10 positions matching TRBD1. The germline CDR1 and CDR2 sequences are SNHLY and FYNNEI. The CDR3 consists of 15 residues. Trimming at V came to 4 bases and at J to 3 bases, leaving 2 bases not matched to a gene. Written as DNA, the CDR3 is TGTGCCAGCAGTGGACAGGGGGCGGACACCGGGGAGCTGTTTTTT. This translates into CASSGQGADTGELFF.

The chain employs TRBV28 and TRBJ1-2, with 8 bases identical to TRBD1. The CDR3 extends over 15 amino acids. CDR1 and CDR2 (germline): MDHEN, SYDVKM. The ends lost 1 base at V and 5 bases at J; junction bases unmatched: 6. The CDR3 reads CASSLSSGTGYGYTF. The DNA of the CDR3 is TGTGCCAGCAGTTTATCCTCTGGGACAGGTTATGGCTACACCTTC.

The chain carries TRBV11-2 and TRBJ2-1, with D possibly TRBD1 on 7 matching bases. The CDR3 is 15 residues long. CDR1 and CDR2 (germline): SGHAT, FQNNGV. Trimming took 1 base from V and 6 from J, leaving 13 bases between them. CDR3 DNA: TGTGCCAGCAGCTTAGCTTCAGGGGGGACCAATGAGCAGTTCTTC. This translates into CASSLASGGTNEQFF.

This chain connects TRBV7-2 to TRBJ2-2; 12 positions match TRBD2. J lost 6 bases, V lost 3 bases, and 11 bases had no gene match. The germline gives CDR1 SGHTA, CDR2 FQGNSA. The CDR3 covers 18 residues. The CDR3 DNA reads as TGTGCCAGCAGCTTGACTAGCGGGAGTTTGAATTACGCCGGGGAGCTGTTTTTT. Amino acids: CASSLTSGSLNYAGELFF.

The chain links TRBV5-6 to TRBJ2-7, with D tentatively TRBD1 (5 bases). Germline CDR1 and CDR2: SGHDT and YYEEEE. Trimming stripped 2 bases from V and 2 bases from J, with 8 bases between. This CDR3 contains 13 residues. CDR3 protein: CASSLGAAYEQYF. DNA of the CDR3: TGTGCCAGCAGCTTAGGGGCGGCCTACGAGCAGTACTTC.

The chain recombines TRBV5-6 with TRBJ1-2, with TRBD1 matching over 8 bases. The CDR3 consists of 15 residues. V shed 4 bases, J shed 8 bases, and the junction held 13 bases outside the gene matches. CDR1 is SGHDT, CDR2 YYEEEE, per germline. CDR3 sequence (DNA): TGTGCCAGCAGCGCCGACAGGGGATCCTCTCGCGGCTACACCTTC. Protein: CASSADRGSSRGYTF.

V and J are TRBV6-5 and TRBJ2-7; the D gene is possibly TRBD2 (6 bases). The CDR3 is 14 residues long. V lost 8 bases, J lost 2 bases, and 16 bases lay in between. Germline V gene lookup returns CDR1 MNHEY and CDR2 SVGAGI. Here the CDR3 reads CASRLTRGPYEQYF. The CDR3 bases are TGTGCCAGCCGTTTAACGCGGGGTCCCTACGAGCAGTACTTC.

V and J are TRBV5-8 and TRBJ1-1, with D tentatively TRBD1 (5 bases). Trimming took 1 base from V and 1 from J, leaving 5 bases between them. Germline CDR1 reads SGHTS; CDR2 reads YDEGEE. The CDR3 contains 13 residues. The CDR3 nucleotides are TGTGCCAGCAGCTTGACAGGGAACACTGAAGCTTTCTTT. Translation: CASSLTGNTEAFF. Complete variable domain (other parts from reference TRBV5-8 and TRBJ1-1): EAGVTQSPTHLIKTRGQQATLRCSPISGHTSVYWYQQALGLGLQFLLWYDEGEERNRGNFPPRFSGRQFPNYSSELNVNALELEDSALYLCASSLTGNTEAFFGQGTRLTVV.

The chain combines TRBV7-2 with TRBJ2-1; 8 bases agree with TRBD2. V was pared by 4 bases and J by 4 bases, with 18 bases of the junction left unmatched. This CDR3 is built from 19 residues. Germline CDR1 and CDR2: SGHTA and FQGNSA. The CDR3 DNA is TGTGCCAGCAGCTCTTACAAACTCTCAGCGGGGGAATTTTACAATGAGCAGTTCTTC. It codes for CASSSYKLSAGEFYNEQFF.

The genes are TRBV7-3 and TRBJ1-1, with D maybe TRBD1 (6 bases). The length of the CDR3 is 13 residues. Trimming took off 5 bases at V and 1 base at J, with 8 bases between the two ends. In germline, CDR1 is SGHTA, CDR2 FQGTGA. CDR3 residues: CASSPQGNTEAFF. CDR3 DNA: TGTGCCAGCAGCCCACAGGGGAACACTGAAGCTTTCTTT.

This clone occurred a few times. This chain links TRBV19 with TRBJ2-1; TRBD2 is a possible D gene (7 bases). Germline CDR1 LNHDA, CDR2 SQIVND (reference sequence). V lost 7 bases to trimming and J lost 8 bases, with 12 bases between them. The CDR3 sequence is 12 residues long. CDR3 residues: CASKRGGDEQFF. For the CDR3, the DNA is TGTGCCAGTAAAAGGGGGGGTGATGAGCAGTTCTTC. Together with reference TRBV19 and TRBJ2-1, the CDR3 gives the full variable domain: DGGITQSPKYLFRKEGQNVTLSCEQNLNHDAMYWYRQDPGQGLRLIYYSQIVNDFQKGDIAEGYSVSREKKESFPLTVTSAQKNPTAFYLCASKRGGDEQFFGPGTRLTVL.

J is TRBJ2-6 and V is TRBV5-1; 8 bases fit TRBD1. The CDR3 consists of 18 residues. Germline V lookup: CDR1 SGHRS, CDR2 YFSETQ. V lost 4 bases to trimming and J lost 1 base; unmatched junction nucleotides: 10. This CDR3 is CASSIAGGARSGANVLTF. The CDR3 DNA sequence: TGCGCCAGCAGCATAGCAGGGGGCGCTCGGTCTGGGGCCAACGTCCTGACTTTC. The whole variable domain, remainder taken from reference TRBV5-1 and TRBJ2-6, is KAGVTQTPRYLIKTRGQQVTLSCSPISGHRSVSWYQQTPGQGLQFLFEYFSETQRNKGNFPGRFSGRQFSNSRSEMNVSTLELGDSALYLCASSIAGGARSGANVLTFGAGSRLTVL.

This chain joins TRBV7-9 and TRBJ2-7, with 9 bases identical to TRBD2. The CDR3 consists of 15 residues. Germline CDR1 and CDR2: SEHNR and FQNEAQ (reference sequence). Unmatched junction bases numbered 8, after V lost 5 bases and J lost 3 bases. The CDR3 here is CASSQPGTSSYEQYF. CDR3 in DNA: TGTGCCAGCAGCCAACCCGGGACTAGCAGCTACGAGCAGTACTTC.

The V and J genes are TRBV6-5 and TRBJ2-1; 8 bases align to TRBD2. Germline-derived CDR1 and CDR2 are MNHEY and SVGAGI. Losses at the gene ends were 8 bases for V and 7 bases for J; bases not matched to a gene: 10. The CDR3 length is 14 residues. CDR3 sequence (DNA): TGTGCCAGCCTTTCTAGCGGGCCTACGAATGAGCAGTTCTTC. Its protein product is CASLSSGPTNEQFF.

The chain is built from TRBV5-1 and TRBJ2-7; D not resolved. Germline V lookup: CDR1 SGHRS, CDR2 YFSETQ. V dropped 0 bases and J dropped 3 bases, with 10 bases sitting between them. The CDR3 totals 14 residues. Here the CDR3 reads CASSLAPQIYEQYF. The CDR3 DNA sequence: TGCGCCAGCAGCTTGGCCCCCCAAATCTACGAGCAGTACTTC.

The rearrangement joins TRBV29-1 to TRBJ2-3; D might be TRBD2 (7 bases). V was cut by 8 bases and J by 4 bases, with 19 bases left in between. The length of the CDR3 is 14 residues. From germline, CDR1 is SQVTM and CDR2 ANQGSEA. The CDR3 sequence is CSSIRGGTADTQYF. CDR3 coding DNA: TGCAGCTCAATCAGGGGAGGGACGGCAGATACGCAGTATTTT.

This chain connects TRBV4-2 to TRBJ1-6; 10 nucleotides line up with TRBD1. V lost 4 bases to trimming and J lost 9 bases; unmatched junction nucleotides: 3. This CDR3 is 14 amino acids long. The germline V gene has CDR1 LGHNA and CDR2 YNFKEQ. CDR3 loop: CASSRDRGISPLHF. Written as DNA, the CDR3 is TGTGCCAGCAGCCGGGACAGGGGAATTTCACCCCTCCACTTT.

V is TRBV5-1 and J is TRBJ2-3; D might be TRBD1 (5 bases). CDR1 SGHRS and CDR2 YFSETQ come from the germline V gene. The ends were cut back, 5 bases at V and 2 bases at J, with 12 bases in the middle. The CDR3 spans 14 residues. The CDR3 is CASRDNTFTDTQYF. For the CDR3, the DNA is TGCGCCAGCAGGGACAATACTTTCACAGATACGCAGTATTTT.

The chain carries TRBV6-1 and TRBJ2-7, with 13 positions matching TRBD2. The germline gives CDR1 MNHNS, CDR2 SASEGT. Trimming at V came to 2 bases and at J to 4 bases, leaving 5 bases not matched to a gene. The CDR3 runs 16 residues. The CDR3 nucleotides are TGTGCCAGCAGTGAATTCGAGACTAGCGGGGGGTACGAGCAGTACTTC. It encodes CASSEFETSGGYEQYF.

The chain combines TRBV27 with TRBJ2-1, with D maybe TRBD1 (5 bases). Germline CDR1 reads MNHEY; CDR2 reads SMNVEV (reference sequence). The CDR3 is 14 amino acids. V gave up 4 bases and J gave up 7 bases, with 14 bases separating them. CDR3 sequence: CASSWPGIANEQFF. CDR3 DNA: TGTGCCAGCAGTTGGCCAGGGATAGCTAATGAGCAGTTCTTC.

This chain's CDR3 is CASSQMVSQPQHF. DNA of the CDR3: TGTGCCAGCAGCCAGATGGTCAGTCAGCCCCAGCATTTT. The rearrangement links TRBV3-1 (or the pseudogene TRBV3-2) to TRBJ1-5; D gene ambiguous. Germline values: CDR1 LGHDT, CDR2 YNNKEL (reference sequence). V shed 3 bases and J shed 6 bases, with 9 bases lying between them. There are 13 residues in the CDR3.

The rearrangement joins TRBV2 to TRBJ2-7; 7 bases agree with TRBD2. The V segment lost 4 bases and the J segment 7 bases; nucleotides outside the gene matches: 16. Germline CDR1 and CDR2: SNHLY and FYNNEI. The CDR3 has 16 residues. CDR3 DNA: TGTGCCAGCAGTGTGACTAGCCCGAGGGCCGGAGGGGAGCAGTACTTC. Its translation is CASSVTSPRAGGEQYF.